The 19 T cell receptor beta chains below all came from one sample that was sequenced in a study of cytomegalovirus exposure and HLA in healthy donors. 13 Jbeta primers and 60 Vbeta primers were used for the PCR. This table comes from immunoSEQ multiplex PCR, and its TCRdb copy is limited to in-frame clones, with some not included. This table has roughly 290,000 clones, around 90% appearing once. Specimen: PBMCs. The receptors originated from a woman aged 18-29 years in good health and CMV-seronegative.

The chain has TRBV6-6 and TRBJ2-5, with 13 bases that match TRBD2. CDR1 MNHNY and CDR2 SVGAGI come from the germline V gene (reference sequence). This CDR3 contains 14 residues. V lost 6 bases and J lost 5; bases outside the gene matches: 3. The CDR3 DNA sequence: TGTGCCAGCAGCCCACTAGCGGGGGGGGAGACCCAGTACTTC. The encoded protein is CASSPLAGGETQYF.

The rearrangement uses TRBV11-2 and TRBJ1-1, with D hard to call. Trimming left V 1 base short and J 7 bases short, with 13 bases between. Germline CDR1 is SGHAT and CDR2 is FQNNGV. CDR3 length: 14 residues. The CDR3 protein is CASSLGGGSSEAFF. CDR3 coding DNA: TGTGCCAGCAGCTTAGGAGGAGGGTCAAGTGAAGCTTTCTTT.

The rearrangement joins TRBV7-9 to TRBJ2-7, with a possible D match to TRBD2 (6 bases). Germline CDR1 and CDR2: SEHNR and FQNEAQ (reference sequence). V dropped 4 bases and J dropped 6 bases, with 10 bases sitting between them. CDR3 length: 12 residues. The DNA of the CDR3 is TGTGCCAGCAGCTCGGAGGGAACCGAGCAGTACTTC. It codes for CASSSEGTEQYF. Based on the CDR3 plus reference TRBV7-9 and TRBJ2-7, the full variable domain is DTGVSQNPRHKITKRGQNVTFRCDPISEHNRLYWYRQTLGQGPEFLTYFQNEAQLEKSRLLSDRFSAERPKGSFSTLEIQRTEQGDSAMYLCASSSEGTEQYFGPGTRLTVT.

The chain is built from TRBV29-1 and TRBJ2-5; tentatively, D is TRBD2 (6 bases). The J call could be wrong; TRBJ2-7 is a better fit for the DNA end. The length of the CDR3 is 11 residues. Germline V gives CDR1 SQVTM, CDR2 ANQGSEA. For the CDR3, the DNA is TGCAGCGTGACTAGTTCCTACGAGCAGTACTTC. Its protein is CSVTSSYEQYF.

This clone appeared once. V is TRBV18 and J is TRBJ1-1; no definite D call. The CDR3 runs 15 residues. Germline V gene lookup returns CDR1 KGHSH and CDR2 LQKENI. Trimming shortened V by 0 bases and J by 0 bases, and 8 bases separated the two germline ends. DNA for the CDR3: TGTGCCAGCTCACCACCGCGGTCAGTGAACACTGAAGCTTTCTTT. It yields the protein CASSPPRSVNTEAFF. Filled out from reference TRBV18 and TRBJ1-1, the complete variable domain reads NAGVMQNPRHLVRRRGQEARLRCSPMKGHSHVYWYRQLPEEGLKFMVYLQKENIIDESGMPKERFSAEFPKEGPSILRIQQVVRGDSAAYFCASSPPRSVNTEAFFGQGTRLTVV.

The genes are TRBV9 and TRBJ2-1; D possibly corresponds to TRBD2 (6 bases). The CDR3 consists of 16 residues. V gave up 7 bases and J gave up 5 bases, with 22 bases separating them. CDR1 SGDLS and CDR2 YYNGEE come from the germline V gene. This CDR3 reads CASGDLTRPPDNEQFF. The CDR3, as DNA: TGTGCCAGCGGAGATTTGACTAGGCCCCCGGACAATGAGCAGTTCTTC. The full variable domain, with the rest looked up from reference TRBV9 and TRBJ2-1, is DSGVTQTPKHLITATGQRVTLRCSPRSGDLSVYWYQQSLDQGLQFLIQYYNGEERAKGNILERFSAQQFPDLHSELNLSSLELGDSALYFCASGDLTRPPDNEQFFGPGTRLTVL.

This clone has only one observation. V is TRBV29-1 and J is TRBJ2-1; a weak D match, TRBD2 (6 bases). Deletions cut 6 bases from V and 3 bases from J, with 21 bases between. The germline V gene has CDR1 SQVTM and CDR2 ANQGSEA. The CDR3 is made up of 16 amino acids. The CDR3 protein is CSVKGVTEDYYNEQFF. The CDR3, as DNA: TGCAGCGTAAAGGGCGTGACAGAGGACTACTACAATGAGCAGTTCTTC.

The J gene is TRBJ2-2, the V gene TRBV7-6; 7 bases align to TRBD1. Germline CDR1 reads SGHVS; CDR2 reads FNYEAQ. The CDR3 runs to 12 residues. The trim removed 5 bases at V and 11 bases at J, leaving 5 bases unmatched. CDR3 nucleotide sequence: TGTGCCAGCAGCAAACAGGGGTCTGAGCTGTTTTTT. This gives the protein CASSKQGSELFF.

This clone was recorded once. V usage is TRBV19 and J usage is TRBJ2-2, with D perhaps TRBD2 (6 bases). Germline assignment: CDR1 LNHDA and CDR2 SQIVND (reference sequence). The V end lost 0 bases, the J end lost 5 bases, and 10 bases lay between the germline ends. The CDR3 is 15 amino acids. The CDR3 reads CASSIDGGWTGELFF. CDR3 nucleotide sequence: TGTGCCAGTAGTATAGACGGGGGTTGGACCGGGGAGCTGTTTTTT.

The CDR3 reads CASSSEGTSGAQDTQYF. CDR3 nucleotide sequence: TGCGCCAGCAGCTCGGAAGGGACTAGCGGGGCTCAGGACACGCAGTATTTT. The chain is built from TRBV5-1 and TRBJ2-3; 13 bases are a match to TRBD2. The CDR3 is made up of 17 amino acids. V was pared by 3 bases and J by 9 bases, with 13 bases of the junction left unmatched. From germline, CDR1 is SGHRS and CDR2 YFSETQ.

This clone was counted once. The chain links TRBV7-8 to TRBJ2-7, with 7 bases fitting TRBD2. The V gene's germline CDR1 is SGHVS and CDR2 FQNEAQ. J was trimmed by 0 bases and V by 1 base; bases with no gene match: 9. The CDR3 extends over 17 amino acids. CDR3 in amino acids: CASSLGLWGGISYEQYF. The DNA for the CDR3 is TGTGCCAGCAGCTTAGGGTTATGGGGGGGGATCTCCTACGAGCAGTACTTC.

The chain combines TRBV9 with TRBJ2-3; D ambiguous. V shed 0 bases and J shed 1 base, with 15 bases lying between them. Germline lookup yields CDR1 SGDLS and CDR2 YYNGEE. The length of the CDR3 is 17 residues. The CDR3 region is CASSVVSSPQGTDTQYF. The CDR3 coding sequence is TGTGCCAGCAGCGTAGTTTCCTCCCCACAAGGCACAGATACGCAGTATTTT.

The V gene is TRBV18, the J gene TRBJ2-6; 7 bases are a match to TRBD1. J lost 0 bases, V lost 2 bases, and 7 bases had no gene match. The CDR3 is made up of 18 amino acids. The germline V gene has CDR1 KGHSH and CDR2 LQKENI. CDR3 bases: TGTGCCAGCTCACCAGTGGCAGGGACAGCCTCTGGGGCCAACGTCCTGACTTTC. Its protein product is CASSPVAGTASGANVLTF. The variable domain in full, with the rest retrieved from reference TRBV18 and TRBJ2-6, is NAGVMQNPRHLVRRRGQEARLRCSPMKGHSHVYWYRQLPEEGLKFMVYLQKENIIDESGMPKERFSAEFPKEGPSILRIQQVVRGDSAAYFCASSPVAGTASGANVLTFGAGSRLTVL.

The chain uses TRBV7-9 and TRBJ2-7, with 8 nucleotides matching TRBD1. The germline V gene has CDR1 SEHNR and CDR2 FQNEAQ (reference sequence). The CDR3 sequence is 15 residues long. V trimming: 1 base; J trimming: 6 bases; junction bases outside the gene matches: 8. CDR3 residues: CASSLVGQGPGEQYF. Here the CDR3 DNA reads TGTGCCAGCAGCTTAGTTGGACAGGGCCCCGGCGAGCAGTACTTC.

The chain uses TRBV18 and TRBJ1-2, with D unresolved. V lost 2 bases and J 4 bases, leaving 20 bases between the germline ends. The CDR3 extends over 17 amino acids. Germline CDR1 is KGHSH and CDR2 is LQKENI. CDR3 residues: CASSPAVSILSSYGYTF. The CDR3 DNA sequence: TGTGCCAGCTCACCAGCCGTCAGCATCTTGTCTAGCTATGGCTACACCTTC.

The chain employs TRBV10-3 and TRBJ1-6, with D possibly matching TRBD1 (6 bases). The germline CDR1 and CDR2 sequences are ENHRY and SYGVKD. The CDR3 extends over 16 amino acids. The germline V and J ends were trimmed by 2 bases and 7 bases, with 15 bases remaining between them. CDR3 sequence reads: CAISEPGVGPNSPLHF. DNA for the CDR3: TGTGCCATCAGTGAGCCAGGGGTGGGCCCCAATTCACCCCTCCACTTT.

This clone was detected only once. As DNA, the CDR3 is TGCGCCAGCAGCTTCCCGGGTCAAGAGACCCAGTACTTC. Protein sequence: CASSFPGQETQYF. This rearrangement joins TRBV5-1 to TRBJ2-5, with unresolved D. CDR1 and CDR2 (germline): SGHRS, YFSETQ. The CDR3 consists of 13 residues. Trimming shortened V by 2 bases and J by 2 bases, and 7 bases separated the two germline ends.

The rearrangement uses TRBV14 and TRBJ2-6; 14 bases map to TRBD2. The CDR3 sequence is 18 residues long. In germline, CDR1 is SGHDN, CDR2 FVKESK. J gave up 2 bases and V 4 bases, and 4 bases lay outside the gene matches. This CDR3 is CASSRGLAGGTGANVLTF. CDR3 DNA: TGTGCCAGCAGCCGAGGACTAGCGGGGGGTACTGGGGCCAACGTCCTGACTTTC.

V gene TRBV6-1 combines with J gene TRBJ2-3, with D possibly TRBD1 on 6 matching bases. CDR1 and CDR2 from the germline V gene are MNHNS and SASEGT. The CDR3 length is 13 residues. V gave up 6 bases and J gave up 2 bases, with 9 bases separating them. CDR3: CASRDRDTDTQYF. The CDR3 DNA reads as TGTGCCAGCAGGGACAGAGACACAGATACGCAGTATTTT.